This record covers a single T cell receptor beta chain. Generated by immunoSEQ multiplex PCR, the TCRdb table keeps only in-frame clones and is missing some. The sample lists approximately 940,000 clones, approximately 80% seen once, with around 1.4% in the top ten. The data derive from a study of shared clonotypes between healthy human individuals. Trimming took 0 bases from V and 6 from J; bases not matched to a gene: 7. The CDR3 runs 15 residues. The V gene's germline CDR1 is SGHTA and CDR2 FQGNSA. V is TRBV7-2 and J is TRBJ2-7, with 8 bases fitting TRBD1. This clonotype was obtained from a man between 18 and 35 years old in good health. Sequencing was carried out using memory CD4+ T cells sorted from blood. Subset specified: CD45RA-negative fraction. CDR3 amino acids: CASSLAQGALGEQYF. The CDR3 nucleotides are TGTGCCAGCAGCTTAGCGCAGGGGGCGCTTGGCGAGCAGTACTTC.